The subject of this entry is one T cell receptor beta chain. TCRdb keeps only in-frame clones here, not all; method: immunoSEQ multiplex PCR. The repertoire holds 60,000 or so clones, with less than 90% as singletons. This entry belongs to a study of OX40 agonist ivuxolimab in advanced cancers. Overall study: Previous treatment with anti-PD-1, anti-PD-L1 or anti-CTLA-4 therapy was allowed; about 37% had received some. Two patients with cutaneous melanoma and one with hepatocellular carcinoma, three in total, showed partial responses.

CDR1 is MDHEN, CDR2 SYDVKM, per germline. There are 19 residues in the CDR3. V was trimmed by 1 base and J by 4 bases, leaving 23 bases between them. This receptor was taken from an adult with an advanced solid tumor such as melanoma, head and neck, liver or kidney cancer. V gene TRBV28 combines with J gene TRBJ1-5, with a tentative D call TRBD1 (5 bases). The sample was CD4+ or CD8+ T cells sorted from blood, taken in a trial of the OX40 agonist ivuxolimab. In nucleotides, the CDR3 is TGTGCCAGCAGTTTATCCTACTTAGGCAGGGCGGGCGGAAATCAGCCCCAGCATTTT. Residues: CASSLSYLGRAGGNQPQHF.